These 23 T cell receptor beta chains were sequenced from one sample in a study of T-cell memory formation after mild COVID-19. Each CDR3 protein is one row after TCRdb ran MiXCR on the 5' RACE reads. The table has hundreds of thousands of distinct CDR3 sequences, roughly 15% seen once. What was sequenced was PBMCs or a T cell subset sorted from them (not recorded which). These TCRs come from a man aged 18 to 30 who had mild COVID-19 (a few samples of this study predate the infection). Cell type and time point are not known.

The table lists this clonotype with a few counts. The chain has TRBV27 and TRBJ1-1, with D possibly matching TRBD1 (6 bases). CDR1 is MNHEY, CDR2 SMNVEV, per germline (reference sequence). V gave up 3 bases and J gave up 1 base, with 15 bases separating them. The CDR3 is 16 residues long. CDR3 nucleotide sequence: TGTGCCAGCAGTTTCCTACGACAGGCGGGGAACACTGAAGCTTTCTTT. It yields the protein CASSFLRQAGNTEAFF.

The table lists this clonotype with a few counts. The CDR3 sequence is CASRKQETQYF. The CDR3 DNA is TGCGCCAGCAGAAAACAAGAGACCCAGTACTTC. This rearrangement joins TRBV5-1 to TRBJ2-5, with D hard to call. V was cut by 5 bases and J by 2 bases, with 4 bases left in between. Germline V CDR1 and CDR2: SGHRS, YFSETQ. This CDR3 region has 11 residues.

The DNA of the CDR3 is TGTGCCAGCAGCGCCCACGATCAGCCCCAGCATTTT. Its protein is CASSAHDQPQHF. V and J are TRBV5-5 and TRBJ1-5; D call uncertain. The CDR3 runs to 12 residues. Germline lookup yields CDR1 SGHKS and CDR2 YYEKEE (reference sequence). V shed 4 bases and J shed 5 bases, with 7 bases lying between them.

The chain combines TRBV28 with TRBJ1-1, with a possible D match to TRBD1 (5 bases). In germline, CDR1 is MDHEN, CDR2 SYDVKM. This CDR3 is built from 12 residues. V was cut by 5 bases and J by 4 bases, with 8 bases left in between. CDR3 nucleotides: TGTGCCAGCAGTGTCAGGGCCACTGAAGCTTTCTTT. Translation gives CASSVRATEAFF.

This clonotype was observed a few times. V and J are TRBV20-1 and TRBJ2-7, with a weak D call TRBD2 (6 bases). The V gene lost 6 bases and the J gene lost 2 bases, with 14 bases spanning the gap. CDR3 length: 13 residues. Germline V lookup: CDR1 DFQATT, CDR2 SNEGSKA (reference sequence). CDR3 protein: CSAGDGSAYEQYF. The CDR3 nucleotides are TGCAGTGCAGGGGACGGGAGCGCCTACGAGCAGTACTTC.

This clonotype was picked up a small number of times. The rearrangement joins TRBV5-1 to TRBJ1-1, with D unresolved. Looked up from germline, CDR1 is SGHRS and CDR2 is YFSETQ. The CDR3 has 13 amino acids. Trimming removed 7 bases at V and 5 bases at J, with 15 bases between. The CDR3 nucleotides are TGCGCCAGCGCACCGGGGTTTGAAACTGAAGCTTTCTTT. This gives the protein CASAPGFETEAFF.

This clonotype was observed a few times. This rearrangement joins TRBV6-6 to TRBJ1-1; weak D call: TRBD1 (5 bases). CDR3 length: 14 residues. V dropped 2 bases and J dropped 4 bases, with 11 bases sitting between them. Germline V gene lookup returns CDR1 MNHNY and CDR2 SVGAGI (reference sequence). CDR3 region: CASSYAPGSTEAFF. In DNA form, the CDR3 reads TGTGCCAGCAGTTACGCCCCAGGGTCCACTGAAGCTTTCTTT.

This clonotype occurred many times. The chain couples TRBV7-6 to TRBJ2-2, with D tentatively TRBD2 (5 bases). The germline CDR1 and CDR2 sequences are SGHVS and FNYEAQ. The CDR3 totals 17 residues. Deletions cut 0 bases from V and 2 bases from J, with 13 bases between. The CDR3 loop reads CASSLAAGEANTGELFF. CDR3 DNA sequence: TGTGCCAGCAGCTTAGCCGCGGGTGAAGCTAACACCGGGGAGCTGTTTTTT.

This clonotype was found many times. The genes are TRBV7-2 and TRBJ1-3; D not resolved. The germline V gene has CDR1 SGHTA and CDR2 FQGNSA. The ends were cut back, 3 bases at V and 1 base at J, with 4 bases in the middle. The CDR3 length is 13 residues. CDR3 DNA sequence: TGTGCCAGCAGCTTTAATTCTGGAAACACCATATATTTT. It encodes CASSFNSGNTIYF.

The table lists this clonotype with many counts. The V call is TRBV20-1, the J call TRBJ2-4; D is uncertain. The CDR3 has 14 amino acids. Trimming pared 6 bases from V and 0 bases from J, leaving 12 bases between. The germline gives CDR1 DFQATT, CDR2 SNEGSKA (reference sequence). CDR3 coding DNA: TGCAGTGCAAGACCGTCTGTAGCCAAAAACATTCAGTACTTC. Its translation: CSARPSVAKNIQYF.

This clonotype was picked up many times. J is TRBJ1-5 and V is TRBV20-1, with a weak D call TRBD1 (6 bases). The CDR3 is 15 residues long. Per germline, CDR1 DFQATT and CDR2 SNEGSKA (reference sequence). Between the trimmed V and J ends, which lost 0 bases and 2 bases, there was a span of 11 bases. The CDR3 region has the DNA TGCAGTGCTAGAGATAGCAGGGGCGGCAATCAGCCCCAGCATTTT. Protein product: CSARDSRGGNQPQHF.

A note on this clonotype: A much larger clone differs from this one at a single base, so this may be a read error. This sequence joins TRBV7-9 and TRBJ2-3, with D possibly being TRBD2 (5 bases). The germline CDR1 and CDR2 sequences are SEHNR and FQNEAQ (reference sequence). V lost 3 bases, J lost 0 bases, and 7 bases lay in between. The length of the CDR3 is 14 residues. This chain's CDR3 is CASSFEGSTDTQYF. The CDR3 DNA follows: TGTGCCAGCAGCTTTGAGGGTAGCACAGATACGCAGTATTTT.

This clonotype occurred a few times. The chain recombines TRBV20-1 with TRBJ1-1; D remains ambiguous. V gave up 1 base and J gave up 11 bases, with 17 bases separating them. This CDR3 contains 13 residues. Germline V CDR1 and CDR2: DFQATT, SNEGSKA (reference sequence). DNA for the CDR3: TGCAGTGCTAGAGGGCGGACCCGCAGTGGGGCTTTCTTT. It yields the protein CSARGRTRSGAFF.

This clonotype was seen only a few times. The CDR3, as DNA: TGTGCCAGCAGCTTTTTCGGCGGGGGGGGGCTAGATACGCAGTATTTT. This gives the protein CASSFFGGGGLDTQYF. V is TRBV7-2 and J is TRBJ2-3; 9 bases fit TRBD2. Germline V CDR1 and CDR2: SGHTA, FQGNSA. The CDR3 has 16 residues. V shed 3 bases and J 5 bases; nucleotides not matched to a gene: 9.

This clonotype has a handful of counts. The chain links TRBV5-1 to TRBJ1-2; D remains ambiguous. The V gene's germline CDR1 is SGHRS and CDR2 YFSETQ. The CDR3 is 14 residues long. V was pared by 0 bases and J by 0 bases, with 6 bases between. CDR3 amino acids: CASSLATANYGYTF. CDR3 in DNA: TGCGCCAGCAGCTTGGCCACGGCTAACTATGGCTACACCTTC.

This clonotype was observed a handful of times. The CDR3 sequence is CASRDRTFNEKLFF. The CDR3 DNA reads TGTGCCAGCAGGGACAGAACATTTAATGAAAAACTGTTTTTT. The chain uses TRBV2 and TRBJ1-4; possible D gene TRBD1, 6 bases. V lost 6 bases to trimming and J lost 4 bases, with 12 bases between them. CDR1 and CDR2 from the germline V gene are SNHLY and FYNNEI. This CDR3 contains 14 residues. Together with reference TRBV2 and TRBJ1-4, the CDR3 gives the full variable domain: EPEVTQTPSHQVTQMGQEVILRCVPISNHLYFYWYRQILGQKVEFLVSFYNNEISEKSEIFDDQFSVERPDGSNFTLKIRSTKLEDSAMYFCASRDRTFNEKLFFGSGTQLSVL.

The V call is TRBV9, the J call TRBJ1-3; D not certain. There are 16 residues in the CDR3. Per germline, CDR1 SGDLS and CDR2 YYNGEE. Trimming took off 0 bases at V and 0 bases at J, with 10 bases between the two ends. The CDR3 DNA is TGTGCCAGCAGCGTAGACAGTCACACCTCTGGAAACACCATATATTTT. It yields the protein CASSVDSHTSGNTIYF.

The rearrangement uses TRBV7-9 and TRBJ1-5; 7 nucleotides align to TRBD1. The CDR3 runs 14 residues. Germline V gives CDR1 SEHNR, CDR2 FQNEAQ (reference sequence). V shed 4 bases and J 4 bases; nucleotides not matched to a gene: 4. Here the CDR3 reads CASSSGQANQPQHF. CDR3 bases: TGTGCCAGCAGCTCCGGACAGGCGAATCAGCCCCAGCATTTT.

This clonotype was observed many times. V is TRBV4-1 and J is TRBJ1-2, with 8 bases that match TRBD1. The CDR3 sequence is 17 residues long. Losses at the gene ends were 4 bases for V and 6 bases for J; bases not matched to a gene: 16. The germline gives CDR1 MGHRA, CDR2 YSYEKL. The CDR3 DNA follows: TGCGCCAGCAGCCCAGATGGAGGACAGGGTGCTCTCCATGGCTACACCTTC. Residues: CASSPDGGQGALHGYTF.

V gene TRBV29-1 combines with J gene TRBJ2-3; 10 bases are a match to TRBD1. The CDR3 sequence is 13 residues long. Germline CDR1 and CDR2: SQVTM and ANQGSEA. Germline trimming cut 7 bases from V and 6 bases from J; bases unmatched to any gene: 7. In nucleotides, the CDR3 is TGCAGCGGACGACAGGGGGCGCGGGATACGCAGTATTTT. Translation gives CSGRQGARDTQYF.

As for this clonotype: A much larger clone lies one base from this, so it may be a read error. This chain links TRBV9 with TRBJ2-1; unclear D gene. The germline V gene encodes CDR1 SGDLS and CDR2 YYNGEE. This CDR3 spans 14 amino acids. DNA of the CDR3: TGTGCCAGCAGTGAAAAGAGCTCCTACACTGAGCAGTTCTTC. Encoded protein: CASSEKSSYTEQFF.

This clonotype has more than one count but fewer than ten. CDR3 in DNA: TGTGCCAGCAACCCGGGGGGATCCAAAAACATTCAGTACTTC. Its protein product is CASNPGGSKNIQYF. V usage is TRBV28 and J usage is TRBJ2-4, with TRBD2 matching over 7 bases. Germline trimming cut 7 bases from V and 2 bases from J; bases unmatched to any gene: 5. The CDR3 covers 14 residues. The germline gives CDR1 MDHEN, CDR2 SYDVKM.

The genes are TRBV10-3 and TRBJ2-7; D tentatively fits TRBD1 or TRBD2 (5 bases each). V lost 0 bases and J lost 0, with 12 bases in between. CDR1 and CDR2 from the germline V gene are ENHRY and SYGVKD. This CDR3 contains 16 residues. The CDR3 DNA reads TGTGCCATCAGTGAGTCGAGTTTGGGGGTCTCCTACGAGCAGTACTTC. This sequence encodes CAISESSLGVSYEQYF.